This T cell receptor (beta chain) was identified in a study of early T cells in non-severe SARS-CoV-2 infection. This clonotype was counted a few times. The V end lost 6 bases, the J end lost 4 bases, and 12 bases lay between the germline ends. CDR1 is SNHLY and CDR2 is FYNNEI in the germline V gene. The CDR3 loop spans 13 amino acids. TCRdb re-analysed the 5' RACE reads in MiXCR, keeping a single row per CDR3 protein. The repertoire holds around 86,000 distinct CDR3 sequences, with 14% to 15% as singletons. Sequencing input: whole blood. The sequence derives from an adult who was a healthcare worker with PCR-confirmed SARS-CoV-2 infection or an uninfected control (not recorded which). This chain joins TRBV2 and TRBJ1-1; D remains ambiguous. The CDR3 region is CASRLGFSTEAFF. For the CDR3, the DNA is TGTGCCAGCAGATTAGGGTTTAGCACTGAAGCTTTCTTT.